This TCR beta chain appears in the sequencing data of a study of monozygotic twins with inflammatory bowel disease (dated by TCRdb to between 2019 and 2020). About the full investigation: A total of roughly 28 monozygotic twin pairs were included in the full study, comprising nine German pairs (four IBD-concordant, five IBD-discordant) and 19 IBD-discordant Danish pairs. Each individual had, on average, about 151 000 unique TCRalpha sequences and 181 000 unique TCRbeta sequences available for analysis. Within discordant pairs, disease-associated traits were sought mainly by comparing IBD patients with their genetically identical healthy co-twins.

Results and caveats for the whole study, not just this receptor: The results gave no support for a single strong signal or clonotype linked to IBD. Different T cell subtypes could not be distinguished in the analysis. Concordant and discordant twins showed no difference in repertoire similarity, possibly because of limited statistical power. IBD patients shared fewer clonotypes with other individuals than healthy twins did, most markedly in patients showing signs of disease activity. Background noise and inter-individual variability may have been introduced into the repertoires by the differing immunosuppressive treatments among patients. TCRbeta repertoire diversity, by inverse Simpson index, was decreased in IBD patients compared with their healthy co-twins.

From each donor, a roughly 2.4 ml peripheral blood sample was collected into PAXgene tubes and kept at -80 degrees C. Without T cell sorting, total RNA was isolated from whole blood using the PAXgene blood miRNA kit on an automated QIAcube. Peripheral blood from monozygotic twin pairs who were concordant or discordant for inflammatory bowel disease underwent deep TCRalpha and TCRbeta repertoire profiling using unique molecular barcoding. For every twin pair, smoking habits were documented, and each individual was categorised as a current, former or never smoker. Receptors were amplified or captured by 5' RACE. For each TCR library, approximately 3,700 ng of total RNA was used. cDNA was synthesized with SMARTScribe reverse transcriptase in eight separate reactions per sample. During cDNA synthesis, template switching was used to introduce unique molecular identifiers that contained a 6-nucleotide sample barcode. TCRalpha and TCRbeta cDNA was amplified by two nested PCRs of around 16 and 10 cycles, with bead purification after each PCR. Before amplification, the cDNA was treated with uracil DNA-glycosylase and purified using the QIAquick PCR purification kit. The second PCR added Illumina TruSeq-compatible adapters along with sample-specific barcodes. Library quality and concentration were assessed using TapeStation and Qubit, and roughly 5.5 ng of each library was pooled. Sequencing of the pooled libraries was done on an Illumina HiSeq2500 single-index Rapid Run using custom sequencing primers and 2 x 100 bp reads. In the source study's methods: PCR and sequencing errors were corrected by UMI-based consensus assembly using MiGEC version 1.2.6. MiXCR version 2.1.1 was used for V(D)J alignment, clonotype assembly and CDR3 extraction. To normalise gene usage, clonotype sharing and MAIT/NKT TCR abundance, the analysis used the top 1000, 10 000 and 20 000 clonotypes per sample. After downsampling to 27 000 UMIs, diversity was calculated as the inverse Simpson index using the vegan R package. Paired Mann-Whitney U tests were applied to discordant twin pairs, and Benjamini-Hochberg correction was used for multiple testing. TCRdb reprocessed the reads, reporting each CDR3 protein sequence once and no DNA. The V and J calls were determined by TCRdb, not by the authors. The table for this sample lists fewer than 350,000 distinct CDR3 sequences. Around 2% of the sample lies in the top ten.

The CDR3 measures 15 amino acids from cysteine to phenylalanine. This entry has no DNA. CDR1 SEHNR and CDR2 FQNEAQ were looked up in the germline V gene (reference sequence). Concerning this clonotype itself: Its antigen specificity is not known.

Sequencing was carried out using blood. Here the chain combines TRBV7-9 and TRBJ2-3; absent DNA, TCRdb's TRBD1 call cannot be checked. The clonotype comes from a human donor with ulcerative colitis or Crohn's disease, or a healthy co-twin of an affected twin (not recorded which). The CDR3 protein sequence reads: CASSLEGTRTDTQYF.